The subject of this entry is one TCR beta chain. The antigen is undetermined. This record belongs to a study of Ad26.COV2.S vaccination and SARS-CoV-2 variants. Study-wide points: Vaccine recipients had higher spike-specific TCR breadth than placebo recipients. Vaccinees reportedly had broad spike-specific CD8+ and CD4+ T cell responses.

The method was immunoSEQ multiplex PCR; TCRdb's version includes in-frame clones alone and lacks a portion of them. This table has approximately 350,000 clones, about 83% appearing once. The CDR3 is made up of 14 amino acids. Germline V gene lookup returns CDR1 MRHNA and CDR2 SNTAGT. Trimming took off 0 bases at V and 5 bases at J, with 10 bases between the two ends. Treatment specified: 15 to 20 received Ad26.COV2.S at low or high dose, single or two shots; about 5 received placebo; per-sample allocation not given. On day 63 after the first injection, vaccine and placebo recipients gave samples. The study used a vaccine consisting of an Ad26 vector that expressed Wuhan-strain SARS-CoV-2 spike.

The clonotype was recovered from a person aged 18-65 years who received the Ad26.COV2.S COVID-19 vaccine or a placebo. Sequenced here: peripheral blood, sampled in a trial of Ad26.COV2.S vaccine versus placebo. J is TRBJ1-2 and V is TRBV6-4; D unclear. CDR3 sequence (DNA): TGTGCCAGCAGTGACTCGACCCCACCTTATGGCTACACCTTC. It translates to CASSDSTPPYGYTF.